This T cell receptor (beta chain) was documented in a study of blood T cell repertoires in COVID-19. The CDR3 extends over 15 amino acids. V lost 4 bases and J lost 2, with 14 bases in between. Germline V CDR1 and CDR2: SGHNT, YYREEE (reference sequence). TCRdb keeps only in-frame clones here, not all; method: immunoSEQ multiplex PCR. The table includes about 330,000 clones, roughly 90% detected once. The chain has TRBV5-4 and TRBJ2-3; possible D gene TRBD2, 6 bases. The receptor's source is a woman aged 45-59 years with active or convalescent COVID-19. The specimen sequenced was peripheral blood. CDR3 region: CASSPPGTSTDTQYF. The CDR3 region has the DNA TGTGCCAGCAGCCCTCCCGGGACTTCCACAGATACGCAGTATTTT.